This TCR beta chain was retrieved from a study of cytomegalovirus exposure and HLA in healthy donors. Whole-study results and caveats: TCR beta sequences reportedly predicted most subjects' HLA-A and HLA-B alleles accurately. Some V segments (TRBV6-2 and TRBV6-3 among them) were excluded as indistinguishable.

PCR used 60 Vbeta primers and 13 Jbeta primers. The table came from immunoSEQ multiplex PCR; TCRdb's copy has only in-frame clones and leaves some out. The sample yields 95,000 to 150,000 clones, around 75% seen once. Notes on this clone: The antigen remains unidentified.

The CDR3 consists of 13 residues. Trimming took 4 bases from V and 4 from J, leaving 13 bases between them. Germline V CDR1 and CDR2: SQVTM, ANQGSEA. The gene calls are TRBV29-1 and TRBJ1-1, with D uncertain. The sequence was collected from a woman in her forties or fifties in good health and CMV-seropositive. Input material: PBMCs. Written as DNA, the CDR3 is TGCAGCGTTGTGGCCTTGCCTAGCACTGAAGCTTTCTTT. Protein product: CSVVALPSTEAFF.